This T cell receptor beta chain was observed in a study of T cell responses to AZD1222 COVID-19 vaccine. Profiled with immunoSEQ multiplex PCR; TCRdb holds only in-frame clones, not every one. This table holds tens of thousands of clones, approximately 80% found once. The study's findings and limits: Compared with day 0, the breadth and depth of the Spike-specific TCR repertoire rose significantly after two doses of AZD1222. Repertoires were collected only later (after the peak T cell response had occurred).

V lost 4 bases and J lost 11; bases outside the gene matches: 14. Germline V gene data show CDR1 as SGHRS and CDR2 as YFSETQ. The length of the CDR3 is 14 residues. In the case of this clone: Its antigen is currently unknown.

The TCR sequence derives from an adult who received the AZD1222 COVID-19 vaccine. V and J are TRBV5-1 and TRBJ1-1; TRBD1 matches 7 bases. This material consisted of peripheral blood, taken 28 days after the second AZD1222 dose. CDR3: CASSLGTAPDGAFF. The CDR3 DNA sequence: TGCGCCAGCAGCCTAGGGACAGCTCCTGACGGGGCTTTCTTT.